This TCR beta chain was identified during a study of blood T cell repertoires in COVID-19. About the study: T cells, B-cell-depleted T cells, or PBMCs supplied cDNA or gDNA.

The CDR3 is 16 residues long. Germline CDR1 LNHNV, CDR2 YYDKDF (reference sequence). Between the trimmed V and J ends, which lost 0 bases and 8 bases, there was a span of 17 bases. The table came from immunoSEQ multiplex PCR; TCRdb's copy has only in-frame clones and leaves some out. The top ten clones hold 0.8% to 0.9% of a sample with 350,000 to 500,000 clones, 70% to 90% of them seen once. Sequencing was performed on peripheral blood. V and J are TRBV15 and TRBJ2-1; no clear D. This receptor was identified in a man between 18 and 35 years old with COVID-19, enrolled during active disease. CDR3 loop: CATSRDSRNGIDEQFF. The DNA of the CDR3 is TGTGCCACCAGCAGAGATTCTAGGAATGGAATCGATGAGCAGTTCTTC.